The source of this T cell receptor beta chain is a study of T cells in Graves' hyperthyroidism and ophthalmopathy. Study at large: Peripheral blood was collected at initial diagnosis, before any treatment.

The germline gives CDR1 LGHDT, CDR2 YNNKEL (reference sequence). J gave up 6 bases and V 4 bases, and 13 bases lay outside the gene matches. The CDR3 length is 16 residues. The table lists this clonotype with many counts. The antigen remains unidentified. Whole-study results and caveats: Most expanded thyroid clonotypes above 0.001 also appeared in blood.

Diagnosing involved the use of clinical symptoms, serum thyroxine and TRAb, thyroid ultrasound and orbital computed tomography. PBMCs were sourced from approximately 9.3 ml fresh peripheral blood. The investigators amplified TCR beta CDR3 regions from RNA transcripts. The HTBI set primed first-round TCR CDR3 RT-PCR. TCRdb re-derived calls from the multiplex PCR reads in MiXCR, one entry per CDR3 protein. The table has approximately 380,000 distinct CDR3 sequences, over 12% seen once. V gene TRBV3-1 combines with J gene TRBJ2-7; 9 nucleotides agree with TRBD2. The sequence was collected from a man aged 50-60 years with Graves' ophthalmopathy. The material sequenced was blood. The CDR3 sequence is CASSRIPPSGKIEQYF. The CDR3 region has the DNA TGTGCCAGCAGCCGGATACCTCCTAGCGGGAAAATCGAGCAGTACTTC.